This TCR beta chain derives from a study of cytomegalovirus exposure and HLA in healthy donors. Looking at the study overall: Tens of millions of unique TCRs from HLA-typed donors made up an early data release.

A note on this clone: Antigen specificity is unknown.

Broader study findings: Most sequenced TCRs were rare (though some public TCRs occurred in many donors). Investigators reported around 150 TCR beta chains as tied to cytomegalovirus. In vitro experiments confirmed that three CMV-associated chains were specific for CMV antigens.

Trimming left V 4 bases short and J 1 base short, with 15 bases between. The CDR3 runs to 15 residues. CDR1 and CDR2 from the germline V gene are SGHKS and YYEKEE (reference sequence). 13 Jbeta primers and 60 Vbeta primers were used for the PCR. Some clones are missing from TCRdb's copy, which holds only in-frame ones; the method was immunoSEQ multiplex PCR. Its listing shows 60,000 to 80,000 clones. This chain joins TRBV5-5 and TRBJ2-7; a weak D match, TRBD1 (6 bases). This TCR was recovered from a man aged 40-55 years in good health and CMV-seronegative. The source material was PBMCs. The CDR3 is CASSPPSTGSYEQYF. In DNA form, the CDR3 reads TGTGCCAGCAGCCCCCCGTCGACAGGTTCCTACGAGCAGTACTTC.